Each of the 30 T cell receptor beta chains below was sequenced from the same sample in a study of T cells in Graves' hyperthyroidism and ophthalmopathy. From RNA transcripts, TCR beta CDR3 regions were amplified. A first-round RT-PCR of the TCR CDR3 used the HTBI primer set. TCRdb fed the multiplex PCR reads into MiXCR, producing one record per CDR3 protein. The sample contains 550,000 to 700,000 distinct CDR3 sequences, about 43% of which appear only once. The source material was peripheral blood or thyroid tissue (not recorded which). The origin of the receptors is an adult woman with Graves' disease, either hyperthyroidism or ophthalmopathy (not recorded which).

On this clonotype itself: Its ends do not fully match the called genes, so a read error is possible. The V call is TRBV7-2, the J call TRBJ2-5, with 11 positions matching TRBD2. In germline, CDR1 is SGHTA, CDR2 FQGNSA. The CDR3 sequence is 16 residues long. This chain's CDR3 is CASSKAGTSGRETQCF. The CDR3, as DNA: TGTGCCAGCAGCAAAGCCGGGACTAGCGGCCGGGAGACCCAGTGCTTC.

V is TRBV28 and J is TRBJ1-4; D call uncertain. Germline values: CDR1 MDHEN, CDR2 SYDVKM. The CDR3 covers 12 residues. V was cut by 8 bases and J by 5 bases, with 9 bases left in between. The CDR3 DNA reads as TGTGCCAGCTCAGCTCTAAATGAAAAACTGTTTTTT. It specifies CASSALNEKLFF.

The genes are TRBV2 and TRBJ2-7; D is possibly TRBD1 (5 bases). The V gene's germline CDR1 is SNHLY and CDR2 FYNNEI. V shed 3 bases and J shed 3 bases, with 6 bases lying between them. There are 12 residues in the CDR3. In DNA, the CDR3 is TGTGCCAGCAGTGATGACAGCTACGAGCAGTACTTC. It specifies CASSDDSYEQYF.

This chain joins TRBV7-9 and TRBJ2-7, with D hard to call. CDR1 and CDR2 from the germline V gene are SEHNR and FQNEAQ (reference sequence). Trimming left V 11 bases short and J 0 bases short, with 11 bases between. The CDR3 sequence is 12 residues long. The DNA for the CDR3 is TGTGCCGTACTGGATAGCTCCTACGAGCAGTACTTC. Protein: CAVLDSSYEQYF.

CDR3 region: CATSLSQGHGGELFF. The CDR3 bases are TGTGCCACCAGCCTTAGCCAAGGGCACGGCGGGGAGCTGTTTTTT. V and J are TRBV15 and TRBJ2-2; D is unclear. V dropped 5 bases and J dropped 7 bases, with 17 bases sitting between them. CDR1 and CDR2 (germline): LNHNV, YYDKDF (reference sequence). This CDR3 is built from 15 residues. Variable domain in full (rest from reference TRBV15 and TRBJ2-2): DAMVIQNPRYQVTQFGKPVTLSCSQTLNHNVMYWYQQKSSQAPKLLFHYYDKDFNNEADTPDNFQSRRPNTSFCFLDIRSPGLGDTAMYLCATSLSQGHGGELFFGEGSRLTVL.

This clonotype has at least ten counts. J is TRBJ1-3 and V is TRBV20-1; 8 bases map to TRBD1. The CDR3 consists of 13 residues. Unmatched junction bases numbered 7, after V lost 7 bases and J lost 5 bases. Germline CDR1 and CDR2: DFQATT and SNEGSKA (reference sequence). The CDR3 spells CSVRTGLRNTIYF. CDR3 coding DNA: TGCAGTGTCAGGACAGGGCTGCGAAACACCATATATTTT.

This clonotype was picked up many times. The rearrangement links TRBV20-1 to TRBJ1-1; D is perhaps TRBD1 (6 bases). V lost 8 bases and J 1 base, leaving 17 bases between the germline ends. CDR3 length equals 14 residues. Germline-derived CDR1 and CDR2 are DFQATT and SNEGSKA (reference sequence). The CDR3 reads CSTNKQGWNTEAFF. The CDR3 DNA reads as TGCAGTACTAATAAACAGGGATGGAACACTGAAGCTTTCTTT.

This rearrangement joins TRBV7-3 to TRBJ2-2, with a tentative D call TRBD2 (5 bases). Trimming left V 5 bases short and J 4 bases short, with 11 bases between. Germline assignment: CDR1 SGHTA and CDR2 FQGTGA. This CDR3 is 14 amino acids long. In DNA form, the CDR3 reads TGTGCCAGCAGCCCCCGGGGATTCACCGGGGAGCTGTTTTTT. It encodes CASSPRGFTGELFF.

The table lists this clonotype with a count of one. The rearrangement joins TRBV29-1 to TRBJ2-7; D remains unclear. The V end lost 5 bases, the J end lost 0 bases, and 11 bases lay between the germline ends. The germline V gene has CDR1 SQVTM and CDR2 ANQGSEA. This CDR3 has 13 amino acids. The CDR3 is CSVSGWDSYEQYF. The DNA of the CDR3 is TGCAGCGTTTCGGGCTGGGACTCCTACGAGCAGTACTTC.

This clonotype occurred once. The V and J genes are TRBV6-5 and TRBJ1-1; D uncertain. From germline, CDR1 is MNHEY and CDR2 SVGAGI. V shed 6 bases and J shed 10 bases, with 9 bases lying between them. This CDR3 contains 10 residues. For the CDR3, the DNA is TGTGCCAGCAGCCCCCCGGGAGCTTTCTTT. It encodes CASSPPGAFF.

To note about this clonotype: A junction boundary mismatches the germline segment, possibly from a read error. The CDR3 sequence: CASSVAGQTGADVLTF. The CDR3 nucleotides are TGTGCCAGCAGCGTAGCTGGACAGACTGGGGCCGACGTCCTGACTTTC. The rearrangement links TRBV9 to TRBJ2-6, with a tentative D call TRBD1 (6 bases). The CDR3 has 16 residues. CDR1 is SGDLS, CDR2 YYNGEE, per germline.

The sample holds a few counts of this clonotype. This chain joins TRBV15 and TRBJ2-4; D call uncertain. V lost 1 base and J 12 bases, leaving 19 bases between the germline ends. The germline gives CDR1 LNHNV, CDR2 YYDKDF (reference sequence). This CDR3 is 15 amino acids long. CDR3 sequence: CATSRAEDSASAQYF. CDR3 DNA sequence: TGTGCCACCAGCAGAGCCGAAGACTCCGCTAGTGCTCAGTACTTC.

This clonotype was seen only once. A much bigger clone sits one base away, suggesting this may be a read error. This rearrangement joins TRBV6-1 to TRBJ1-3; no definite D call. V was shortened by 7 bases and J by 9 bases, with 16 bases between the two germline ends. The CDR3 has 13 amino acids. Germline V gene data show CDR1 as MNHNS and CDR2 as SASEGT. DNA for the CDR3: TGTGCCAGCATTCTCGGGCTGAGAGGCACCATATATTTT. This sequence encodes CASILGLRGTIYF.

This clonotype was detected many times. This chain uses TRBV20-1 with TRBJ2-7; tentatively, D is TRBD2 (6 bases). Per germline, CDR1 DFQATT and CDR2 SNEGSKA (reference sequence). Trimming shortened V by 5 bases and J by 5 bases, and 19 bases separated the two germline ends. This CDR3 region has 14 residues. CDR3: CSASPGGLRNEQYF. The CDR3 nucleotides read TGCAGTGCTTCCCCCGGAGGGCTGCGGAACGAGCAGTACTTC.

The chain is built from TRBV13 and TRBJ1-5, with D tentatively TRBD1 (6 bases). The CDR3 consists of 15 residues. Germline V gene sequence: CDR1 PRHDT, CDR2 FYEKMQ (reference sequence). V was trimmed by 0 bases and J by 7 bases, leaving 13 bases between them. CDR3 sequence: CASSLGRLRGQPQHF. CDR3 DNA: TGTGCCAGCAGCTTAGGCAGGCTGAGGGGGCAGCCCCAGCATTTT. Full variable domain (outside the CDR3, taken from reference TRBV13 and TRBJ1-5): AAGVIQSPRHLIKEKRETATLKCYPIPRHDTVYWYQQGPGQDPQFLISFYEKMQSDKGSIPDRFSAQQFSDYHSELNMSSLELGDSALYFCASSLGRLRGQPQHFGDGTRLSIL.

The V call is TRBV2, the J call TRBJ1-1; D is uncertain. This CDR3 is 14 amino acids long. Germline CDR1 reads SNHLY; CDR2 reads FYNNEI. Trimming shortened V by 4 bases and J by 4 bases, and 13 bases separated the two germline ends. CDR3 amino acids: CASSAYLAGTEAFF. The CDR3 DNA follows: TGTGCCAGCAGTGCCTATTTGGCGGGCACTGAAGCTTTCTTT.

This chain joins TRBV5-1 and TRBJ1-1, with 7 bases matching TRBD1. Trimming cost V 3 bases and J 4 bases; bases outside gene matches: 9. This CDR3 is 15 amino acids long. CDR1 and CDR2 (germline): SGHRS, YFSETQ. The CDR3 DNA follows: TGCGCCAGCAGCTGGCAGACAGGGATGGTCACTGAAGCTTTCTTT. It translates to CASSWQTGMVTEAFF. The entire variable domain, with the rest obtained from reference TRBV5-1 and TRBJ1-1, is as follows: KAGVTQTPRYLIKTRGQQVTLSCSPISGHRSVSWYQQTPGQGLQFLFEYFSETQRNKGNFPGRFSGRQFSNSRSEMNVSTLELGDSALYLCASSWQTGMVTEAFFGQGTRLTVV.

The table lists this clonotype with a count of one. V and J are TRBV5-1 and TRBJ2-7; 8 nucleotides agree with TRBD1. The ends lost 4 bases at V and 5 bases at J; junction bases unmatched: 8. CDR1 is SGHRS, CDR2 YFSETQ, per germline. This CDR3 comprises 14 residues. Here the CDR3 reads CASSTGQGGHEQYF. The CDR3 DNA follows: TGCGCCAGCAGCACCGGACAGGGTGGACACGAGCAGTACTTC.

This clonotype has at least ten counts. The chain has TRBV20-1 and TRBJ1-1; D is perhaps TRBD1 (6 bases). The V and J ends lost 6 bases and 1 base respectively, with 15 bases between them. CDR1 is DFQATT, CDR2 SNEGSKA, per germline (reference sequence). The CDR3 length is 14 residues. CDR3 residues: CSAPREGENTEAFF. The DNA of the CDR3 is TGCAGTGCCCCGCGAGAGGGGGAGAACACTGAAGCTTTCTTT.

This clonotype was detected many times. V usage is TRBV7-9 and J usage is TRBJ2-7; 8 bases agree with TRBD2. The CDR3 is 16 residues long. Germline CDR1 is SEHNR and CDR2 is FQNEAQ (reference sequence). J lost 0 bases, V lost 4 bases, and 8 bases had no gene match. This chain's CDR3 is CASSSPSGLYSYEQYF. In DNA form, the CDR3 reads TGTGCCAGCAGCTCCCCTAGCGGGCTGTACTCCTACGAGCAGTACTTC.

The gene calls are TRBV15 and TRBJ1-2, with D tentatively TRBD1 (6 bases). Trimming took off 4 bases at V and 6 bases at J, with 18 bases between the two ends. The CDR3 spans 15 residues. Germline V gene sequence: CDR1 LNHNV, CDR2 YYDKDF (reference sequence). The CDR3: CATSNTEDSIHGYTF. CDR3 sequence (DNA): TGTGCCACCAGCAATACCGAGGACAGTATCCATGGCTACACCTTC.

This clonotype was counted ten times or more. The rearrangement links TRBV10-3 to TRBJ2-7; 7 nucleotides agree with TRBD1. The V and J ends lost 4 bases and 5 bases, in that order; junction bases with no gene match: 8. The CDR3 totals 14 residues. The germline V gene has CDR1 ENHRY and CDR2 SYGVKD. The CDR3 DNA reads as TGTGCCATCAGTGTGCCCGAGGGGGCCGACGAGCAGTACTTC. Its translation: CAISVPEGADEQYF.

The gene calls are TRBV2 and TRBJ1-5; TRBD1 matches at 9 bases. The CDR3 has 14 residues. The J segment lost 6 bases and the V segment lost 6 bases, leaving 6 bases of the junction unmatched. Germline lookup yields CDR1 SNHLY and CDR2 FYNNEI. This chain's CDR3 is CASRGTGFIQPQHF. DNA for the CDR3: TGTGCCAGCAGGGGGACAGGGTTTATTCAGCCCCAGCATTTT.

This clonotype showed up just a few times. This chain joins TRBV3-1 and TRBJ2-7; possibly TRBD1 for D (6 bases). Trimming took off 0 bases at V and 2 bases at J, with 11 bases between the two ends. The germline CDR1 and CDR2 sequences are LGHDT and YNNKEL (reference sequence). The CDR3 runs to 15 residues. The CDR3 coding sequence is TGTGCCAGCAGCCAAGATGGACAGACCCCCTACGAGCAGTACTTC. This sequence encodes CASSQDGQTPYEQYF.

V usage is TRBV12-3 or TRBV12-4 and J usage is TRBJ1-2; D ambiguous. The CDR3 runs 9 residues. With 7 bases removed from V and 8 bases from J, the gap between germline ends came to 5 bases. CDR3 in DNA: TGTGCCAGCACCGGGGGCTACACCTTC. Translating gives CASTGGYTF.

This clonotype was seen repeatedly, ten times or more. DNA of the CDR3: TGCGCCAGCAGCCAATCGGACAGACGGAACACTGAAGCTTTCTTT. As protein: CASSQSDRRNTEAFF. V and J are TRBV5-1 and TRBJ1-1, with D perhaps matching TRBD1 (6 bases). V lost 4 bases, J lost 1 base, and 14 bases lay in between. The CDR3 spans 15 residues. CDR1 SGHRS and CDR2 YFSETQ come from the germline V gene.

Of note for this clonotype: At one end, the junction sequence differs from germline, possibly due to a read error. The chain combines TRBV7-2 with TRBJ1-4; tentatively, D is TRBD1 (5 bases). Germline V gene sequence: CDR1 SGHTA, CDR2 FQGNSA. This CDR3 contains 14 residues. CDR3 in amino acids: CASSLGTGTRKLLF. The CDR3 DNA is TGTGCCAGCAGCTTGGGGACCGGTACAAGAAAACTGCTTTTT.

This chain connects TRBV28 to TRBJ2-7; TRBD1 matches 8 bases. J gave up 5 bases and V 5 bases, and 5 bases lay outside the gene matches. The CDR3 extends over 13 amino acids. Per the germline V gene, CDR1 is MDHEN and CDR2 is SYDVKM. This CDR3 is CASSPRTGNEQYF. The CDR3 DNA is TGTGCCAGCAGTCCCCGGACAGGGAACGAGCAGTACTTC.

This clonotype was observed many times. The chain employs TRBV9 and TRBJ2-5; tentatively, D is TRBD2 (5 bases). The CDR3 spans 12 residues. V gave up 5 bases and J gave up 0 bases, with 5 bases separating them. The germline gives CDR1 SGDLS, CDR2 YYNGEE. CDR3 in amino acids: CASRGDQETQYF. CDR3 in DNA: TGTGCCAGCAGGGGAGACCAAGAGACCCAGTACTTC. Filled out from reference TRBV9 and TRBJ2-5, the complete variable domain reads DSGVTQTPKHLITATGQRVTLRCSPRSGDLSVYWYQQSLDQGLQFLIQYYNGEERAKGNILERFSAQQFPDLHSELNLSSLELGDSALYFCASRGDQETQYFGPGTRLLVL.

The gene calls are TRBV29-1 and TRBJ2-7; 7 bases match TRBD2. Germline values: CDR1 SQVTM, CDR2 ANQGSEA. Trimming removed 7 bases from V and 1 base from J; junction bases left unmatched: 7. The CDR3 totals 13 residues. The CDR3, as DNA: TGCAGCGGAGGACTAGGGGTTTCCTACGAGCAGTACTTC. It codes for CSGGLGVSYEQYF.